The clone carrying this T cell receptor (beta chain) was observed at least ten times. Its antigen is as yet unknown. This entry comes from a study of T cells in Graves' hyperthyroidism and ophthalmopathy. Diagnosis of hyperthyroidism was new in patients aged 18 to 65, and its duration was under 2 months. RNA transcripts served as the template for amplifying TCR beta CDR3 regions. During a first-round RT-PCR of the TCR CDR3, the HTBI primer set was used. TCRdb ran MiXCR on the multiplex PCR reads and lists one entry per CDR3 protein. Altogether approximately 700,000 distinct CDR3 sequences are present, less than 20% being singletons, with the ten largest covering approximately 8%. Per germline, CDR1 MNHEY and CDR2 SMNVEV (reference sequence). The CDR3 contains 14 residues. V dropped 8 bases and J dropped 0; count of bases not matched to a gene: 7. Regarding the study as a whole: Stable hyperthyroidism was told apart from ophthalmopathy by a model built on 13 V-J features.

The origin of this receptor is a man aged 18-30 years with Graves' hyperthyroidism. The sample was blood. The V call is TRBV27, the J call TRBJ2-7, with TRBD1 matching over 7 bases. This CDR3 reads CASRGQASSYEQYF. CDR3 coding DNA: TGTGCCAGCCGTGGACAGGCCAGCTCCTACGAGCAGTACTTC.